Each of the 24 T cell receptor beta chains below was sequenced from the same sample in a study of blood T cell repertoires in COVID-19. Clones were sequenced by immunoSEQ multiplex PCR, and TCRdb holds only the in-frame ones, with some missing. The sample comprises over 250,000 clones, roughly nine tenths of which are singletons, and 2.5% to 3.5% rests with the top ten. The sequenced sample consisted of PBMCs or T cells enriched from blood (not recorded which). These receptors originate from a woman aged 45-59 years who had recovered from COVID-19.

Notes on this clone: A read error may account for a junction end that differs from germline. This chain uses TRBV7-7 with TRBJ2-1; the match to TRBD2 covers 11 bases. Germline CDR1 SSHAT, CDR2 FNYEAQ (reference sequence). This CDR3 has 15 residues. The CDR3 DNA follows: TGTGCTAGCAGTTTAGCGGGAGGGCCGTACAATGAGCAGTTCTTC. Its translation: CASSLAGGPYNEQFF.

This chain joins TRBV6-2 or TRBV6-3 and TRBJ1-5; TRBD1 might be the D (6 bases). The CDR3 sequence is 19 residues long. The germline V and J ends were trimmed by 4 bases and 0 bases, with 22 bases remaining between them. Per the germline V gene, CDR1 is MNHEY and CDR2 is SVGEGT. Here the CDR3 reads CASSLFPDRGSYSNQPQHF. CDR3 nucleotide sequence: TGTGCCAGCAGTTTATTTCCGGACAGAGGTTCGTATAGCAATCAGCCCCAGCATTTT.

The gene calls are TRBV29-1 and TRBJ1-3; the D is unclear. This CDR3 is 14 amino acids long. Trimming took off 6 bases at V and 0 bases at J, with 12 bases between the two ends. Germline CDR1 reads SQVTM; CDR2 reads ANQGSEA. The CDR3 sequence is CSVETGYSGNTIYF. For the CDR3, the DNA is TGCAGCGTGGAAACCGGTTACTCTGGAAACACCATATATTTT. Supplemented by reference TRBV29-1 and TRBJ1-3, the full variable domain reads SAVISQKPSRDICQRGTSLTIQCQVDSQVTMMFWYRQQPGQSLTLIATANQGSEATYESGFVIDKFPISRPNLTFSTLTVSNMSPEDSSIYLCSVETGYSGNTIYFGEGSWLTVV.

The chain links TRBV30 to TRBJ1-2; no clear D. The CDR3 totals 10 residues. The V gene lost 6 bases and the J gene lost 8 bases, with 10 bases spanning the gap. Germline CDR1 reads GTSNPN; CDR2 reads SVGIG (reference sequence). CDR3: CACLEWGYTF. The CDR3 region has the DNA TGTGCCTGCCTAGAGTGGGGCTACACCTTC.

As DNA, the CDR3 is TGTGCCAGAAGCTTACCTTCCGGGACTAGCGGGAACCTCTACGAGCAGTACTTC. Translated: CARSLPSGTSGNLYEQYF. The chain links TRBV5-3 to TRBJ2-7, with 13 nucleotides matching TRBD2. TRBV5-3 is an ORF, and what it does is uncertain. The CDR3 totals 18 residues. J lost 3 bases, V lost 2 bases, and 11 bases had no gene match.

The genes are TRBV7-8 and TRBJ2-2, with 13 bases lining up with TRBD2. The CDR3 runs 19 residues. The germline V gene has CDR1 SGHVS and CDR2 FQNEAQ. V trimming: 1 base; J trimming: 2 bases; junction bases outside the gene matches: 7. CDR3 region: CASSLGTSGSRYNTGELFF. DNA of the CDR3: TGTGCCAGCAGCTTAGGGACTAGCGGGAGTAGGTATAACACCGGGGAGCTGTTTTTT.

Details on this clone: The sample contains more than one DNA sequence encoding this CDR3. The rearrangement uses TRBV28 and TRBJ1-2; a weak D match, TRBD1 (5 bases). The length of the CDR3 is 12 residues. V was trimmed by 2 bases and J by 5 bases, leaving 6 bases between them. CDR1 and CDR2 from the germline V gene are MDHEN and SYDVKM. As DNA, the CDR3 is TGTGCCAGCAGTTTAGGGGGGTATGGCTACACCTTC. Its translation: CASSLGGYGYTF.

The V gene is TRBV28, the J gene TRBJ2-7, with 10 bases identical to TRBD2. Per germline, CDR1 MDHEN and CDR2 SYDVKM. CDR3 length: 16 residues. The J segment lost 2 bases and the V segment lost 5 bases, leaving 9 bases of the junction unmatched. The CDR3 DNA reads TGTGCCAGCAGTCGAAGAAGGACTAGCGGAACCTACGAGCAGTACTTC. Translated, it gives CASSRRRTSGTYEQYF.

This clone was observed a single time. The chain combines TRBV5-6 with TRBJ1-6; D gene ambiguous. The CDR3 sequence is 14 residues long. V lost 0 bases to trimming and J lost 10 bases, with 11 bases between them. Germline lookup yields CDR1 SGHDT and CDR2 YYEEEE. The CDR3 is CASSLGRLLSPLHF. CDR3 DNA: TGTGCCAGCAGCTTGGGCAGATTGCTCTCACCCCTCCACTTT.

The chain uses TRBV28 and TRBJ2-7; 12 nucleotides line up with TRBD2. V was pared by 3 bases and J by 4 bases, with 7 bases of the junction left unmatched. The CDR3 extends over 16 amino acids. The germline V gene has CDR1 MDHEN and CDR2 SYDVKM. Written as DNA, the CDR3 is TGTGCCAGCAGTTTCTGGGGAGGGACTAGCGGGTACGAGCAGTACTTC. It translates to CASSFWGGTSGYEQYF. Full variable domain (remainder filled in from reference TRBV28 and TRBJ2-7): DVKVTQSSRYLVKRTGEKVFLECVQDMDHENMFWYRQDPGLGLRLIYFSYDVKMKEKGDIPEGYSVSREKKERFSLILESASTNQTSMYLCASSFWGGTSGYEQYFGPGTRLTVT.

The chain is built from TRBV9 and TRBJ1-1; no reliable D call. Germline CDR1 SGDLS, CDR2 YYNGEE. The CDR3 has 14 residues. V was pared by 1 base and J by 2 bases, with 9 bases between. The CDR3 sequence is CASSVQATNTEAFF. The CDR3 nucleotides are TGTGCCAGCAGCGTACAGGCAACAAACACTGAAGCTTTCTTT.

This chain joins TRBV4-2 and TRBJ2-7; 7 nucleotides agree with TRBD2. The junction had 7 bases not matched to a gene; V was cut back by 8 bases and J by 3 bases. Germline lookup yields CDR1 LGHNA and CDR2 YNFKEQ. The CDR3 length is 13 residues. As DNA, the CDR3 is TGTGCCAGCGGTTTATCGGGAGGCTACGAGCAGTACTTC. Translation: CASGLSGGYEQYF.

The J gene is TRBJ2-5, the V gene TRBV10-1; 7 bases map to TRBD1. J lost 4 bases, V lost 3 bases, and 11 bases had no gene match. The CDR3 is made up of 16 amino acids. In germline, CDR1 is WNHNN, CDR2 SYGVQD (reference sequence). The CDR3 DNA reads TGCGCCAGCAGTGATAGTAACAGGGGTCGTGTAGAGACCCAGTACTTC. This codes for CASSDSNRGRVETQYF.

The gene calls are TRBV27 and TRBJ2-5, with 8 bases matching TRBD2. Germline V gene data show CDR1 as MNHEY and CDR2 as SMNVEV (reference sequence). The junction had 12 bases not matched to a gene; V was cut back by 8 bases and J by 4 bases. The CDR3 has 15 residues. The CDR3 bases are TGTGCCAGCCGCAATGCGGGGGGCCCGGGAGAGACCCAGTACTTC. This translates into CASRNAGGPGETQYF.

The J gene is TRBJ1-2, the V gene TRBV6-2 or TRBV6-3, with a tentative D call TRBD1 (6 bases). The CDR3 has 13 residues. Germline V lookup: CDR1 MNHEY, CDR2 SVGEGT. V lost 7 bases to trimming and J lost 6 bases, with 15 bases between them. CDR3 bases: TGTGCCAGCACCCCTCGGGGGGCTGATGGCTACACCTTC. Residues: CASTPRGADGYTF.

The chain has TRBV4-3 and TRBJ2-1, with 9 bases aligning to TRBD2. The CDR3 is 15 amino acids. The germline V gene encodes CDR1 LGHNA and CDR2 YSLEER. The V gene end was trimmed by 0 bases and the J gene end by 6 bases; junction bases not matched to a gene: 3. The chain's CDR3 is CASSQDYSGSNEQFF. CDR3 bases: TGCGCCAGCAGCCAAGATTATAGCGGGAGCAATGAGCAGTTCTTC.

This clone was detected a few times. The rearrangement links TRBV3-1 (or the pseudogene TRBV3-2) to TRBJ2-7; TRBD2 matches 7 bases. Trimming at V came to 4 bases and at J to 0 bases, leaving 15 bases not matched to a gene. CDR3 length: 18 residues. Germline-derived CDR1 and CDR2 are LGHDT and YNNKEL (reference sequence). CDR3 DNA sequence: TGTGCCAGCAGCCCACCACAAGGGAGGGAACGAAACTCCTACGAGCAGTACTTC. Translation: CASSPPQGRERNSYEQYF.

This sequence joins TRBV19 and TRBJ1-4, with TRBD1 identical over 7 bases. In germline, CDR1 is LNHDA, CDR2 SQIVND (reference sequence). This CDR3 comprises 16 residues. V dropped 6 bases and J dropped 0; count of bases not matched to a gene: 7. DNA of the CDR3: TGTGCCAGTAGCCTTGACGGACAGGCAACTAATGAAAAACTGTTTTTT. Protein: CASSLDGQATNEKLFF.

This clone was seen just once. The J gene is TRBJ1-2, the V gene TRBV29-1; unclear D gene. V dropped 7 bases and J dropped 8 bases, with 20 bases sitting between them. The CDR3 is made up of 13 amino acids. Germline loops: CDR1 SQVTM, CDR2 ANQGSEA. This CDR3 reads CSALPEGNRGYTF. The CDR3 DNA follows: TGCAGCGCCCTACCCGAGGGCAATCGGGGCTACACCTTC. The full variable domain, its missing parts supplied by reference TRBV29-1 and TRBJ1-2, is SAVISQKPSRDICQRGTSLTIQCQVDSQVTMMFWYRQQPGQSLTLIATANQGSEATYESGFVIDKFPISRPNLTFSTLTVSNMSPEDSSIYLCSALPEGNRGYTFGSGTRLTVV.

A remark on this clone: Other nucleotide sequences in the sample specify the same CDR3. The chain uses TRBV7-9 and TRBJ2-7, with 7 bases lining up with TRBD2. This CDR3 spans 13 amino acids. The V and J ends lost 5 bases and 4 bases, in that order; junction bases with no gene match: 5. In germline, CDR1 is SEHNR, CDR2 FQNEAQ (reference sequence). The CDR3 sequence is CASSTGTTYEQYF. DNA of the CDR3: TGTGCCAGCAGCACCGGGACTACTTACGAGCAGTACTTC.

The CDR3, as DNA: TGTGCCACCAGTGATACGAGGTATTCAGCTAACTATGGCTACACCTTC. It is translated as CATSDTRYSANYGYTF. This chain uses TRBV24-1 with TRBJ1-2; D remains ambiguous. This CDR3 spans 16 amino acids. Per germline, CDR1 KGHDR and CDR2 SFDVKD. Trimming pared 3 bases from V and 0 bases from J, leaving 13 bases between.

The chain uses TRBV7-9 and TRBJ2-1, with a tentative D call TRBD1 (5 bases). The CDR3 has 15 residues. The V and J ends lost 0 bases and 2 bases respectively, with 8 bases between them. The V gene's germline CDR1 is SEHNR and CDR2 FQNEAQ (reference sequence). Here the CDR3 DNA reads TGTGCCAGCAGCTTAGCACAGGAACCCTACAATGAGCAGTTCTTC. This codes for CASSLAQEPYNEQFF.

The chain recombines TRBV6-6 with TRBJ2-7, with 9 bases lining up with TRBD1. V trimming: 6 bases; J trimming: 6 bases; junction bases outside the gene matches: 9. In germline, CDR1 is MNHNY, CDR2 SVGAGI (reference sequence). The CDR3 spans 14 residues. CDR3 sequence: CASRSGQGPSEQYF. DNA of the CDR3: TGTGCCAGCAGGTCAGGACAGGGGCCCTCCGAGCAGTACTTC.

J is TRBJ2-5 and V is TRBV5-1; TRBD2 matches 8 bases. The trim removed 0 bases at V and 4 bases at J, leaving 5 bases unmatched. Germline lookup yields CDR1 SGHRS and CDR2 YFSETQ. CDR3 size: 15 residues. CDR3 coding DNA: TGCGCCAGCAGCTTGGTTTTTGCGGGAGGAGAGACCCAGTACTTC. Its protein is CASSLVFAGGETQYF.